These T cell receptor beta chains were read from a single sample in a study of blood T cell repertoires in COVID-19. Sequencing was performed with immunoSEQ multiplex PCR; in TCRdb, only in-frame clones are kept and a portion is missing. The sample lists approximately 94,000 clones, 84% occurring once. Sample: peripheral blood. The receptors stem from a human donor in a cohort sampled during active COVID-19. CDR3s include the opening cysteine and the closing phenylalanine or tryptophan.

CDR3 length	V gene	J gene	CDR3 protein
12	TRBV7-2	TRBJ1-1	CASSLYNTEAFF
14	TRBV6-5	TRBJ1-1	CASSTQGAVTEAFF
13	TRBV19	TRBJ2-7	CASNGRASYEQYF
14	TRBV24-1	TRBJ2-3	CATSIASGADTQYF
16	TRBV7-9	TRBJ1-4	CASSFLVGQGNEKLFF
14	TRBV3-1/TRBV3-2	TRBJ1-6	CASSHREARSPLHF
15	TRBV13	TRBJ2-7	CASSLGVAGTYEQYF
15	TRBV19	TRBJ1-1	CASSMSGVANTEAFF
13	TRBV19	TRBJ1-1	CASGRTADSEAFF
17	TRBV27	TRBJ2-7	CASSSGLAGGLLVEQYF
15	TRBV15	TRBJ1-1	CATSRPGTGNTEAFF
10	TRBV12-3/TRBV12-4	TRBJ1-1	CASSLPEAFF
16	TRBV6-1	TRBJ2-7	CASSATGIYFSYEQYF
14	TRBV10-3	TRBJ2-7	CAISESGSPNEQYF
14	TRBV10-3	TRBJ1-2	CAISGDGRTNGYTF
13	TRBV19	TRBJ1-4	CASKGTGNEKLFF
14	TRBV18	TRBJ2-7	CASSSRTGRDEQYF
15	TRBV7-2	TRBJ2-3	CASSPHSPSTDTQYF
12	TRBV7-8	TRBJ2-2	CASSPLPGELFF
12	TRBV6-5	TRBJ2-7	CASRRQGYEQYF
16	TRBV25-1	TRBJ2-1	CASSEYGGRATNEQFF
12	TRBV20-1	TRBJ2-1	CSASGGDYEQFF
13	TRBV28	TRBJ2-7	CATSRDSAYEQYF
16	TRBV18	TRBJ2-7	CASSPPTRRVSYEQYF
13	TRBV28	TRBJ1-5	CASSLTGDQPQHF
13	TRBV5-1	TRBJ1-2	CASSLNTNYGYTF
14	TRBV5-1	TRBJ1-1	CASSKTGGSTLAFF
16	TRBV7-8	TRBJ2-7	CASSDQGTGFSYEQYF